This T cell receptor (beta chain) is drawn from a study of tumor and adjacent non-tumor tissue in lung cancer. Study-level background: On average, productive TCRbeta reads reached about 4 million per sample.

The V gene's germline CDR1 is DFQATT and CDR2 SNEGSKA (reference sequence). V was cut by 6 bases and J by 7 bases, with 16 bases left in between. This CDR3 is 13 amino acids long. This sample's RNA came from whole unsorted tissue. Distant lung tissue was collected more than 3 cm away from the tumor edge. Study observations and caveats: Compared with tumor, normal lung showed significantly lower TCR diversity.

TCRbeta libraries were built with three rounds of nested PCR, modified from ARM-PCR. TCRdb processed the multiplex PCR reads anew with MiXCR; each CDR3 protein has one entry. The table records 90,000 to 100,000 distinct CDR3 sequences, around three quarters of them present only once. This clonotype was counted at least ten times. What it binds is unknown. The material sequenced was distant non-tumor lung tissue. The chain couples TRBV20-1 to TRBJ2-1; possible D gene TRBD2, 5 bases. This TCR derives from a man between 60 and 75 years old with small cell lung cancer. The CDR3 region is CSATGSLTNEQFF. DNA of the CDR3: TGCAGTGCGACGGGATCGCTAACTAATGAGCAGTTCTTC.